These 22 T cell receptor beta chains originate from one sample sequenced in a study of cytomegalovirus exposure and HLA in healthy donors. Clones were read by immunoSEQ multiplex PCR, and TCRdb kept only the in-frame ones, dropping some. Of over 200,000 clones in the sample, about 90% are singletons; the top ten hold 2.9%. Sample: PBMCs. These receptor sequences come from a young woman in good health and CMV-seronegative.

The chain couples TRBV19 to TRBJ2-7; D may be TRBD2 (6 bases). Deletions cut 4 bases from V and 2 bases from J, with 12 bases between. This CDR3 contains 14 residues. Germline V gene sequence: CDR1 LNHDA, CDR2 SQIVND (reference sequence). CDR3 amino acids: CASSTPGSTYEQYF. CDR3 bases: TGTGCCAGTAGTACCCCCGGGAGCACCTACGAGCAGTACTTC.

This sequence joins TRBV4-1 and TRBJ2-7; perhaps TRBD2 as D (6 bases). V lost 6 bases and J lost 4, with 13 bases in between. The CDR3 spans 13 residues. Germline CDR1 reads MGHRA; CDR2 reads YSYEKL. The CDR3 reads CASRGVAAYEQYF. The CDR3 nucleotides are TGCGCCAGCAGGGGGGTAGCGGCGTACGAGCAGTACTTC.

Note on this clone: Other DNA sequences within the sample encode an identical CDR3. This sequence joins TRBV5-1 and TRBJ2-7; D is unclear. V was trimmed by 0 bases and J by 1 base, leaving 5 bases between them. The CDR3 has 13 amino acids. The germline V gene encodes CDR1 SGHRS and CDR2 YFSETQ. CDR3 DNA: TGCGCCAGCAGCTTGGACGGTTCCTACGAGCAGTACTTC. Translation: CASSLDGSYEQYF.

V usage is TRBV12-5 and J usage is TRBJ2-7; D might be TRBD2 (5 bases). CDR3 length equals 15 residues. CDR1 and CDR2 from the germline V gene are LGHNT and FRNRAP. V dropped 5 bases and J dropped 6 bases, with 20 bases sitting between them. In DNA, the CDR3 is TGTGCTAGTGGTCTCCCGGACTCCCTCGGGCTCGAGCAGTACTTC. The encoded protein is CASGLPDSLGLEQYF.

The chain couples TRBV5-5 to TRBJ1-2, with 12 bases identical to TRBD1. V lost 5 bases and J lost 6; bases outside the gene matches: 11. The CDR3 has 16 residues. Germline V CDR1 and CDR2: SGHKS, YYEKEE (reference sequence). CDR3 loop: CASRSKPGQGADGYTF. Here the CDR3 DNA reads TGTGCCAGCAGGTCTAAACCGGGACAGGGGGCCGATGGCTACACCTTC.

The CDR3 sequence: CASLLAGASYEQYF. The CDR3, as DNA: TGTGCCAGCCTTCTCGCGGGAGCCTCCTACGAGCAGTACTTC. The V call is TRBV6-1, the J call TRBJ2-7; TRBD2 agrees at 7 bases. The length of the CDR3 is 14 residues. V gave up 8 bases and J gave up 0 bases; unmatched junction bases: 7. The germline V gene has CDR1 MNHNS and CDR2 SASEGT.

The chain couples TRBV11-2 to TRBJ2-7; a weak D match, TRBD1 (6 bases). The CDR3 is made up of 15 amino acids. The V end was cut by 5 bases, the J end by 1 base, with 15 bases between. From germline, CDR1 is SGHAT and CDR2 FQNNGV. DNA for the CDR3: TGTGCCAGCAGCCGCAGGGTCCAGGGGTCCTACGAGCAGTACTTC. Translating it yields CASSRRVQGSYEQYF.

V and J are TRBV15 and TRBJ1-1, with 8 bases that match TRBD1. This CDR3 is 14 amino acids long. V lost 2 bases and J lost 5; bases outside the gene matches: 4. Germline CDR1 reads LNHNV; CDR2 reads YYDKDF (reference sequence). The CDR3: CATSRRQGTTEAFF. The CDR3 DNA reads TGTGCCACCAGCAGAAGACAGGGGACGACTGAAGCTTTCTTT.

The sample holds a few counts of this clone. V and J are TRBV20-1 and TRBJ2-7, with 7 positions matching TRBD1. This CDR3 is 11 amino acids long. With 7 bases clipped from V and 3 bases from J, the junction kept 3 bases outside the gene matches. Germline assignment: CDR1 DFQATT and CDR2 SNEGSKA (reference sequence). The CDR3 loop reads CSVRQGYEQYF. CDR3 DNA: TGCAGTGTCCGACAGGGCTACGAGCAGTACTTC.

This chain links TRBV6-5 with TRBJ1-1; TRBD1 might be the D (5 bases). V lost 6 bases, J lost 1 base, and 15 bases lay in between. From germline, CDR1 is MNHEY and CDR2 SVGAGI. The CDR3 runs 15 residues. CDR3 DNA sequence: TGTGCCAGCAGGCTTTCCGGAGGGGCGAACACTGAAGCTTTCTTT. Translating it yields CASRLSGGANTEAFF.

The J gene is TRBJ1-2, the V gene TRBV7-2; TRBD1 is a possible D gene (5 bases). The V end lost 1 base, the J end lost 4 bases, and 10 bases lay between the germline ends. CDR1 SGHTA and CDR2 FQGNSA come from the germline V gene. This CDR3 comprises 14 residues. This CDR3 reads CASSLEEGLYGYTF. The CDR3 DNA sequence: TGTGCCAGCAGCTTAGAGGAGGGGCTCTATGGCTACACCTTC. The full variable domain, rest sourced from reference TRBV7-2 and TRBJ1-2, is GAGVSQSPSNKVTEKGKDVELRCDPISGHTALYWYRQSLGQGLEFLIYFQGNSAPDKSGLPSDRFSAERTGGSVSTLTIQRTQQEDSAVYLCASSLEEGLYGYTFGSGTRLTVV.

The CDR3 sequence is CASRSGRASKNIQYF. CDR3 nucleotide sequence: TGTGCCAGCAGGAGCGGGAGGGCCTCAAAAAACATTCAGTACTTC. This chain links TRBV6-1 with TRBJ2-4; 10 nucleotides line up with TRBD2. Germline trimming cut 6 bases from V and 4 bases from J; bases unmatched to any gene: 6. The CDR3 consists of 15 residues. Per germline, CDR1 MNHNS and CDR2 SASEGT.

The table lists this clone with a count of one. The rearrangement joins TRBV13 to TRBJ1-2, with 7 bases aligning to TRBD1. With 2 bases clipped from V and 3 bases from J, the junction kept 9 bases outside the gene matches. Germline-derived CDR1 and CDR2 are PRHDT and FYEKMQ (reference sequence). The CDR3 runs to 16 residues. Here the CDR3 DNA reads TGTGCCAGCAGCTTATTTCAGGACAGGACGGACTATGGCTACACCTTC. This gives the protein CASSLFQDRTDYGYTF.

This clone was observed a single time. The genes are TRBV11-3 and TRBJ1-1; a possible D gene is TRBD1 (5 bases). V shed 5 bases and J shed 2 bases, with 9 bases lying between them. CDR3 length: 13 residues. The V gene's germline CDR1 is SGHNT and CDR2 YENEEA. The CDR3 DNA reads TGTGCCAGCAGCCAGGACATTAACACTGAAGCTTTCTTT. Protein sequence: CASSQDINTEAFF.

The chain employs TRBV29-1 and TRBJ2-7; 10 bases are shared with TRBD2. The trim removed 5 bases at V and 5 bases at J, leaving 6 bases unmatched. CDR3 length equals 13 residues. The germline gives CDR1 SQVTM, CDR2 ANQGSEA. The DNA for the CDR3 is TGCAGCGTTTATCTAGCGGGAGTAAACGAGCAGTACTTC. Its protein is CSVYLAGVNEQYF.

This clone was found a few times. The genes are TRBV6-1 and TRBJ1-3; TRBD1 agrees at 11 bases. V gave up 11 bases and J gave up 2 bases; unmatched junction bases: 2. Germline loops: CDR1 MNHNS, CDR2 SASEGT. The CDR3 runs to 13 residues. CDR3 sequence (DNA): TGTGCCTGGGGACAGGGGGCTGGAAACACCATATATTTT. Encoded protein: CAWGQGAGNTIYF.

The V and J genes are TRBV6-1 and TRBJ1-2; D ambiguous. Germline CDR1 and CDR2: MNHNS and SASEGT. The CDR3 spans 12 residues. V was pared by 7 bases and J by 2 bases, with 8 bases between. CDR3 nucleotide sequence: TGTGCCAGCATGATAGAAAACTATGGCTACACCTTC. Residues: CASMIENYGYTF.

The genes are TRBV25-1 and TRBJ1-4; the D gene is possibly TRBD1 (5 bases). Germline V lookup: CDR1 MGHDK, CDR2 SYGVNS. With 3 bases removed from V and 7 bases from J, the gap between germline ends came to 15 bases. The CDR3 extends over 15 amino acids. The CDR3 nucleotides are TGTGCCAGCAGTGATTCCAGGGTAGTTGGTGAAAAACTGTTTTTT. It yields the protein CASSDSRVVGEKLFF. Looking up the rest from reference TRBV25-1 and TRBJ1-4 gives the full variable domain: EADIYQTPRYLVIGTGKKITLECSQTMGHDKMYWYQQDPGMELHLIHYSYGVNSTEKGDLSSESTVSRIRTEHFPLTLESARPSHTSQYLCASSDSRVVGEKLFFGSGTQLSVL.

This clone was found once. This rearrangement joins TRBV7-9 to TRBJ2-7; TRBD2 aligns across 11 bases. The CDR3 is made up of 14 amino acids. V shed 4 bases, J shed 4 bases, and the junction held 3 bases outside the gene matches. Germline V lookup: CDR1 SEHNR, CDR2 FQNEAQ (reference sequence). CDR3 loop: CASSSTSGSYEQYF. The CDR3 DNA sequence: TGTGCCAGCAGCTCAACTAGCGGGAGTTACGAGCAGTACTTC.

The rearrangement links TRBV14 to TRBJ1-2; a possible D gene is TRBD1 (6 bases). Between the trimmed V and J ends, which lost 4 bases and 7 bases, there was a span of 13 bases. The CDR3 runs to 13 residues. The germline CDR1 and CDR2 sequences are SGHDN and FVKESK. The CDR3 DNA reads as TGTGCCAGCAGCCGAAAACAGGGCAGTGGCTACACCTTC. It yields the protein CASSRKQGSGYTF. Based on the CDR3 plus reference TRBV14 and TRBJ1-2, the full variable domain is EAGVTQFPSHSVIEKGQTVTLRCDPISGHDNLYWYRRVMGKEIKFLLHFVKESKQDESGMPNNRFLAERTGGTYSTLKVQPAELEDSGVYFCASSRKQGSGYTFGSGTRLTVV.

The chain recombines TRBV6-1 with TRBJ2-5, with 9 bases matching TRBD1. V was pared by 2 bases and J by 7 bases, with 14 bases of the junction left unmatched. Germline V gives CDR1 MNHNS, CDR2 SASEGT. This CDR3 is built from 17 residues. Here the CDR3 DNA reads TGTGCCAGCAGTGAACGACTAACGGGACAGGGAGATGGGACCCAGTACTTC. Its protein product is CASSERLTGQGDGTQYF.

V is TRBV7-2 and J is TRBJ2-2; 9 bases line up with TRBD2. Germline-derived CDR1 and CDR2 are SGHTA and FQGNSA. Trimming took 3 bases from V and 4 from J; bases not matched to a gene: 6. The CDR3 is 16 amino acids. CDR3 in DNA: TGTGCCAGCAGCTTGCGAATAGCGGGAGCCACCGGGGAGCTGTTTTTT. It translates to CASSLRIAGATGELFF. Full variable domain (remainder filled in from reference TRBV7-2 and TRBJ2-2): GAGVSQSPSNKVTEKGKDVELRCDPISGHTALYWYRQSLGQGLEFLIYFQGNSAPDKSGLPSDRFSAERTGGSVSTLTIQRTQQEDSAVYLCASSLRIAGATGELFFGEGSRLTVL.